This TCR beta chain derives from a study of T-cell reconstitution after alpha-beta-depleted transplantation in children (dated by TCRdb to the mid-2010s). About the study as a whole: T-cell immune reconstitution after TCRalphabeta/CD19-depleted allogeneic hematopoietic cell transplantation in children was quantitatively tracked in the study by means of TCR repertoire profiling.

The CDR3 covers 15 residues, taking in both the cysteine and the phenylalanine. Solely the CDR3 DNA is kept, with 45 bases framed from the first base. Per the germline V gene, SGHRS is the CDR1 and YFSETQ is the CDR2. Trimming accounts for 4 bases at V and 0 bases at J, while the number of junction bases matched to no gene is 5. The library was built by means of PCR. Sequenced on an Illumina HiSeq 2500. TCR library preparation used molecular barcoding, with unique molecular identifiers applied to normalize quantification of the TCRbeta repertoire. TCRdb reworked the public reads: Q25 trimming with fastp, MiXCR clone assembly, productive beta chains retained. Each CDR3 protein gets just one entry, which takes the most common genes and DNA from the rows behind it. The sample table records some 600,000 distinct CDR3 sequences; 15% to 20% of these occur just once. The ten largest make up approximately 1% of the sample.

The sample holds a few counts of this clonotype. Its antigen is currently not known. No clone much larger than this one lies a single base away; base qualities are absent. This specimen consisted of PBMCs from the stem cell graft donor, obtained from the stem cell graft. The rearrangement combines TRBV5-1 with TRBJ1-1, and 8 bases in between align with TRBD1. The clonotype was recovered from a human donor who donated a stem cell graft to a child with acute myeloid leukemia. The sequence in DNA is TGCGCCAGCAGCATCCGGACAGGGCTGAACACTGAAGCTTTCTTT. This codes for CASSIRTGLNTEAFF.